This entry is about one T cell receptor (beta chain). These data belong to a study of blood T cell repertoires in COVID-19. V lost 0 bases to trimming and J lost 6 bases, with 8 bases between them. There are 14 residues in the CDR3. Germline CDR1 MNHEY, CDR2 SVGAGI. The table came from immunoSEQ multiplex PCR; TCRdb's copy has only in-frame clones and leaves some out. The sample lists about 68,000 clones; more than 70% were seen once. The origin of this receptor is a man in his forties or fifties with active COVID-19. Sequencing was done on a sample of peripheral blood. The V gene is TRBV6-5, the J gene TRBJ2-2; no clear D. The CDR3 region is CASSYSNTAGELFF. The CDR3 DNA is TGTGCCAGCAGTTACTCGAACACAGCCGGGGAGCTGTTTTTT.